The next 22 T cell receptor beta chains were all read from a single sample in a study of blood T cell repertoires in COVID-19. TCRdb keeps only in-frame clones here, not all; method: immunoSEQ multiplex PCR. The sample carries around 97,000 clones, roughly 79% recorded once. Sequencing input: peripheral blood. These receptors were collected from a man in his 70s with acute or convalescent COVID-19.

This clone came up a few times. The rearrangement links TRBV30 to TRBJ1-2; a possible D gene is TRBD1 (5 bases). The V gene lost 3 bases and the J gene lost 2 bases, with 7 bases spanning the gap. This CDR3 has 12 residues. The germline CDR1 and CDR2 sequences are GTSNPN and SVGIG (reference sequence). The CDR3 here is CAWRRQNYGYTF. CDR3 DNA: TGTGCCTGGAGGAGACAGAACTATGGCTACACCTTC.

The chain combines TRBV7-2 with TRBJ2-5; D ambiguous. Trimming took off 2 bases at V and 1 base at J, with 14 bases between the two ends. CDR1 is SGHTA, CDR2 FQGNSA, per germline. This CDR3 has 16 amino acids. In nucleotides, the CDR3 is TGTGCCAGCAGCTTAACTCCCCAAGTGCCCCAAGAGACCCAGTACTTC. Protein: CASSLTPQVPQETQYF.

This clone was seen more than once but under ten times. The V and J genes are TRBV5-5 and TRBJ1-2; D is unresolved. Trimming cost V 0 bases and J 1 base, with 7 bases left between them. The CDR3 runs to 14 residues. The germline V gene has CDR1 SGHKS and CDR2 YYEKEE (reference sequence). The CDR3 reads CASSLVVDNYGYTF. For the CDR3, the DNA is TGTGCCAGCAGCTTGGTAGTAGATAACTATGGCTACACCTTC.

V usage is TRBV9 and J usage is TRBJ2-1; 8 nucleotides agree with TRBD1. Germline trimming cut 3 bases from V and 3 bases from J; bases unmatched to any gene: 5. Germline CDR1 SGDLS, CDR2 YYNGEE. This CDR3 is 15 amino acids long. CDR3 in amino acids: CASSAGTGLYNEQFF. DNA of the CDR3: TGTGCCAGCAGCGCCGGGACAGGACTCTACAATGAGCAGTTCTTC.

V is TRBV6-5 and J is TRBJ2-7; possible D gene TRBD2, 5 bases. The CDR3 runs 13 residues. Trimming left V 5 bases short and J 6 bases short, with 14 bases between. The germline CDR1 and CDR2 sequences are MNHEY and SVGAGI. The CDR3, as DNA: TGTGCCAGCAGTAAGCCTGGGCTAGCCGAGCAGTACTTC. This translates into CASSKPGLAEQYF.

The J gene is TRBJ1-4, the V gene TRBV9, with a possible D match to TRBD1 (5 bases). V was cut by 4 bases and J by 3 bases, with 16 bases left in between. The CDR3 is 16 amino acids. Germline values: CDR1 SGDLS, CDR2 YYNGEE. This chain's CDR3 is CASSPEVGGSNEKLFF. The CDR3 bases are TGTGCCAGCAGCCCAGAGGTCGGGGGATCTAATGAAAAACTGTTTTTT.

The V and J genes are TRBV7-8 and TRBJ1-6; 7 bases map to TRBD1. Trimming took 6 bases from V and 5 from J; bases not matched to a gene: 19. The CDR3 sequence is 19 residues long. Germline V lookup: CDR1 SGHVS, CDR2 FQNEAQ. This chain's CDR3 is CASRPDRVRLSFDNSPLHF. The CDR3 nucleotides are TGTGCCAGCAGGCCAGACAGGGTTCGCCTTTCCTTTGATAATTCACCCCTCCACTTT.

V and J are TRBV19 and TRBJ2-5; the D gene is possibly TRBD2 (6 bases). The germline gives CDR1 LNHDA, CDR2 SQIVND (reference sequence). Between the trimmed V and J ends, which lost 4 bases and 4 bases, there was a span of 16 bases. The CDR3 totals 15 residues. CDR3 residues: CASSRYGRVSETQYF. The CDR3 DNA sequence: TGTGCCAGTAGTAGGTACGGGAGAGTCTCAGAGACCCAGTACTTC.

The CDR3 DNA reads TGTGCCAGCAGTTTAAGGGGCAGGGGGCGCTCCGAGCAGTACTTC. Translation gives CASSLRGRGRSEQYF. This chain joins TRBV28 and TRBJ2-7; TRBD1 matches 8 bases. Germline-derived CDR1 and CDR2 are MDHEN and SYDVKM. J was trimmed by 6 bases and V by 2 bases; bases with no gene match: 9. This CDR3 is built from 15 residues.

The chain couples TRBV30 to TRBJ1-5; D uncertain. This CDR3 has 13 amino acids. The V and J ends lost 4 bases and 7 bases respectively, with 14 bases between them. Germline V gene data show CDR1 as GTSNPN and CDR2 as SVGIG (reference sequence). CDR3 amino acids: CAWNTGTGQPQHF. CDR3 nucleotide sequence: TGTGCCTGGAACACCGGCACGGGACAGCCCCAGCATTTT.

The V gene is TRBV27, the J gene TRBJ2-5; 9 positions agree with TRBD1. The ends lost 4 bases at V and 4 bases at J; junction bases unmatched: 10. The CDR3 has 16 residues. Germline CDR1 and CDR2: MNHEY and SMNVEV (reference sequence). DNA of the CDR3: TGTGCCAGCAGTTCTGCGGGGGACAGGGTTGGAGAGACCCAGTACTTC. Translating gives CASSSAGDRVGETQYF.

The V and J genes are TRBV7-8 and TRBJ2-2, with 7 bases that match TRBD1. The CDR3 runs 15 residues. The V gene end was trimmed by 5 bases and the J gene end by 2 bases; junction bases not matched to a gene: 5. CDR1 and CDR2 (germline): SGHVS, FQNEAQ. The CDR3 is CASSIRGQNTGELFF. CDR3 nucleotides: TGTGCCAGCAGCATTAGGGGGCAAAACACCGGGGAGCTGTTTTTT.

This chain uses TRBV10-1 with TRBJ2-1, with D perhaps matching TRBD2 (6 bases). This CDR3 is built from 12 residues. Trimming stripped 0 bases from V and 11 bases from J, with 8 bases between. Germline V gene data show CDR1 as WNHNN and CDR2 as SYGVQD (reference sequence). The CDR3 region has the DNA TGCGCCAGCAGTGAGTCCGGGACTCAGCAGTTCTTC. Translation: CASSESGTQQFF.

This sequence joins TRBV14 and TRBJ2-7, with 8 bases matching TRBD2. This CDR3 has 14 residues. Trimming removed 2 bases from V and 3 bases from J; junction bases left unmatched: 3. The germline V gene has CDR1 SGHDN and CDR2 FVKESK. The CDR3 sequence is CASSQLAGHYEQYF. The CDR3 nucleotides read TGTGCCAGCAGCCAACTAGCGGGCCACTACGAGCAGTACTTC.

V usage is TRBV5-1 and J usage is TRBJ1-1, with D maybe TRBD1 (6 bases). V was shortened by 1 base and J by 1 base, with 11 bases between the two germline ends. Per germline, CDR1 SGHRS and CDR2 YFSETQ. This CDR3 has 15 residues. This CDR3 reads CASSLTGNGNTEAFF. DNA for the CDR3: TGCGCCAGCAGCTTGACAGGGAACGGGAACACTGAAGCTTTCTTT. The variable domain in full, with the rest retrieved from reference TRBV5-1 and TRBJ1-1, is KAGVTQTPRYLIKTRGQQVTLSCSPISGHRSVSWYQQTPGQGLQFLFEYFSETQRNKGNFPGRFSGRQFSNSRSEMNVSTLELGDSALYLCASSLTGNGNTEAFFGQGTRLTVV.

This clone was recorded only once. The chain has TRBV5-1 and TRBJ2-1; TRBD2 is a possible D gene (6 bases). The length of the CDR3 is 16 residues. With 0 bases removed from V and 0 bases from J, the gap between germline ends came to 10 bases. Germline loops: CDR1 SGHRS, CDR2 YFSETQ. The chain's CDR3 is CASSLAGVSSYNEQFF. CDR3 nucleotides: TGCGCCAGCAGCTTGGCGGGGGTTAGCTCCTACAATGAGCAGTTCTTC.

This clone was detected a few times. V is TRBV3-1 (or the pseudogene TRBV3-2) and J is TRBJ1-2; D may be TRBD1 (6 bases). The V gene's germline CDR1 is LGHDT and CDR2 YNNKEL (reference sequence). The CDR3 spans 15 residues. With 1 base removed from V and 8 bases from J, the gap between germline ends came to 17 bases. This chain's CDR3 is CASSQAAGEGRGYTF. In nucleotides, the CDR3 is TGTGCCAGCAGCCAAGCGGCAGGGGAGGGAAGAGGCTACACCTTC.

The rearrangement links TRBV6-5 to TRBJ2-2; D unclear. CDR1 and CDR2 from the germline V gene are MNHEY and SVGAGI. Trimming took 2 bases from V and 7 from J, leaving 11 bases between them. The CDR3 is 14 amino acids. CDR3 residues: CASSYDKIDGELFF. The CDR3 DNA reads as TGTGCCAGCAGTTACGACAAGATCGACGGGGAGCTGTTTTTT.

The chain uses TRBV20-1 and TRBJ1-5, with TRBD1 as a possible D gene (6 bases). CDR1 is DFQATT, CDR2 SNEGSKA, per germline (reference sequence). Deletions cut 3 bases from V and 8 bases from J, with 23 bases between. This CDR3 is 16 amino acids long. CDR3 nucleotide sequence: TGCAGTGCTAGTTGGGGACAAATAAATTTAGGCAAGCCCCAGCATTTT. The encoded protein is CSASWGQINLGKPQHF.

Here the CDR3 reads CASSSTSWGVEAFF. DNA of the CDR3: TGTGCCAGTAGTTCCACGAGTTGGGGGGTTGAAGCTTTCTTT. J is TRBJ1-1 and V is TRBV19, with a possible D match to TRBD1 (5 bases). Trimming removed 5 bases at V and 7 bases at J, with 17 bases between. The CDR3 spans 14 residues. Germline values: CDR1 LNHDA, CDR2 SQIVND (reference sequence).

V is TRBV6-5 and J is TRBJ1-2, with TRBD1 identical over 8 bases. This CDR3 is built from 13 residues. CDR1 and CDR2 (germline): MNHEY, SVGAGI. V trimming: 10 bases; J trimming: 6 bases; junction bases outside the gene matches: 10. Here the CDR3 reads CATLRQGADGYTF. The CDR3 DNA sequence: TGTGCCACTCTGCGGCAGGGGGCAGATGGCTACACCTTC.

The chain is built from TRBV4-2 and TRBJ2-1; D ambiguous. The V and J ends lost 1 base and 5 bases respectively, with 6 bases between them. The CDR3 has 13 residues. Germline V gives CDR1 LGHNA, CDR2 YNFKEQ. DNA of the CDR3: TGTGCCAGCAGCCAAGTCAATGACAATGAGCAGTTCTTC. As protein: CASSQVNDNEQFF.